These T cell receptor beta chains were read from a single sample in a study of shared clonotypes between healthy human individuals. Assay used: immunoSEQ multiplex PCR; TCRdb lists only in-frame clones, some missing. This table holds 780,000 or so clones, approximately 77% found once. The sequenced sample was memory CD4+ T cells sorted from blood. The receptors here all came from a woman younger than 45 in good health. Both conserved end residues are part of each CDR3. A D gene is named only where the DNA matches it firmly. A clone size is listed for some rows: how often the clone was seen (once, few, many), or a class if it is expanded.

j_call: TRBJ2-3
d_call: -
v_call: TRBV4-2
clone_size: -
cdr3_aa: CASSQVVAEVGADTQYF
cdr3_nt: TGTGCCAGCAGCCAAGTCGTAGCGGAGGTTGGCGCAGATACGCAGTATTTT

j_call: TRBJ2-3
d_call: -
v_call: TRBV21-1
clone_size: few
cdr3_aa: CASPKERLLRPCTDTQYF
cdr3_nt: TGTGCCAGCCCCAAAGAGAGACTCCTGCGCCCTTGCACAGATACGCAGTATTTT

j_call: TRBJ2-3
d_call: -
v_call: TRBV9
clone_size: few
cdr3_aa: CASSGYTDTQYF
cdr3_nt: TGTGCCAGCAGCGGTTACACAGATACGCAGTATTTT

j_call: TRBJ2-7
d_call: -
v_call: TRBV19
clone_size: few
cdr3_aa: CASSISTNSYEQYF
cdr3_nt: TGTGCCAGTAGTATATCGACAAACTCCTACGAGCAGTACTTC

j_call: TRBJ1-1
d_call: TRBD1
v_call: TRBV18
clone_size: -
cdr3_aa: CASSHGQGNTEAFF
cdr3_nt: TGTGCCAGCTCACACGGACAGGGGAACACTGAAGCTTTCTTT

j_call: TRBJ2-2
d_call: TRBD2
v_call: TRBV18
clone_size: -
cdr3_aa: CASTSSQSGRKGGELFF
cdr3_nt: TGTGCCAGCACGTCATCCCAAAGCGGGAGGAAAGGCGGGGAGCTGTTTTTT

j_call: TRBJ2-7
d_call: -
v_call: TRBV28
clone_size: -
cdr3_aa: CASRAGHGGFSDF
cdr3_nt: TGTGCCAGCAGGGCGGGACACGGGGGGTTTTCGGACTTC

j_call: TRBJ2-3
d_call: TRBD2
v_call: TRBV5-1
clone_size: -
cdr3_aa: CASSLGTSGLVAQYF
cdr3_nt: TGCGCCAGCAGCTTGGGGACTAGCGGGTTGGTGGCGCAGTATTTT

j_call: TRBJ2-1
d_call: TRBD2
v_call: TRBV6-4
clone_size: -
cdr3_aa: CASSASGTSVPNEQFF
cdr3_nt: TGTGCCAGCAGTGCTTCGGGGACTAGCGTCCCCAATGAGCAGTTCTTC

j_call: TRBJ2-5
d_call: -
v_call: TRBV5-1
clone_size: -
cdr3_aa: CASSVPTQETQYF
cdr3_nt: TGCGCCAGCAGCGTACCCACCCAAGAGACCCAGTACTTC

j_call: TRBJ1-2
d_call: TRBD1
v_call: TRBV19
clone_size: -
cdr3_aa: CASTRGGTGRFYGYTF
cdr3_nt: TGTGCCAGTACTCGAGGCGGGACAGGGCGATTCTATGGCTACACCTTC

j_call: TRBJ2-5
d_call: -
v_call: TRBV20-1
clone_size: -
cdr3_aa: CSAGETQYF
cdr3_nt: TGCAGTGCGGGGGAGACCCAGTACTTC

j_call: TRBJ1-1
d_call: TRBD1
v_call: TRBV11-2
clone_size: -
cdr3_aa: CASSLETDRGQAFF
cdr3_nt: TGTGCCAGCAGCTTAGAAACCGACAGGGGCCAAGCTTTCTTT

j_call: TRBJ2-4
d_call: -
v_call: TRBV28
clone_size: -
cdr3_aa: CASSLAGGAIQYF
cdr3_nt: TGTGCCAGCAGTTTAGCCGGGGGAGCCATTCAGTACTTC

j_call: TRBJ2-7
d_call: TRBD2
v_call: TRBV7-9
clone_size: few
cdr3_aa: CASSGSGRVYEQYF
cdr3_nt: TGTGCCAGCAGCGGTAGCGGGAGAGTGTACGAGCAGTACTTC

j_call: TRBJ2-6
d_call: TRBD1
v_call: TRBV6-6
clone_size: -
cdr3_aa: CASSQTGSSGANVLTF
cdr3_nt: TGTGCCAGCAGTCAGACAGGGAGCTCTGGGGCCAACGTCCTGACTTTC

j_call: TRBJ1-4
d_call: -
v_call: TRBV18
clone_size: -
cdr3_aa: CASSPSGPEKLFF
cdr3_nt: TGTGCCAGCTCACCATCGGGCCCTGAAAAACTGTTTTTT

j_call: TRBJ2-1
d_call: -
v_call: TRBV18
clone_size: few
cdr3_aa: CASSPRDHDNEQFF
cdr3_nt: TGTGCCAGCTCACCCCGGGACCACGACAATGAGCAGTTCTTC

j_call: TRBJ1-5
d_call: -
v_call: TRBV9
clone_size: -
cdr3_aa: CASSLTRAAHLPRPQHF
cdr3_nt: TGTGCCAGCAGCCTAACCCGGGCAGCTCACCTGCCTCGGCCCCAGCATTTT

j_call: TRBJ2-2
d_call: TRBD2
v_call: TRBV10-3
clone_size: -
cdr3_aa: CAISESSGGHTGELFF
cdr3_nt: TGTGCCATCAGTGAGTCATCGGGAGGGCACACCGGGGAGCTGTTTTTT

j_call: TRBJ2-6
d_call: -
v_call: TRBV27
clone_size: -
cdr3_aa: CASTDRTGANVLTF
cdr3_nt: TGTGCCAGCACCGACAGAACTGGGGCCAACGTCCTGACTTTC

j_call: TRBJ2-7
d_call: -
v_call: TRBV29-1
clone_size: -
cdr3_aa: CSVVGQGIREYF
cdr3_nt: -

j_call: TRBJ2-2
d_call: TRBD1
v_call: TRBV7-3
clone_size: -
cdr3_aa: CASSWDRDTGELFF
cdr3_nt: TGTGCCAGCAGCTGGGACAGGGACACCGGGGAGCTGTTTTTT

j_call: TRBJ2-3
d_call: TRBD2
v_call: TRBV6-1
clone_size: -
cdr3_aa: CASSEEFLAGLSTDTQYF
cdr3_nt: TGTGCCAGCAGTGAAGAGTTCCTAGCGGGACTCAGCACAGATACGCAGTATTTT

j_call: TRBJ2-3
d_call: -
v_call: TRBV28
clone_size: -
cdr3_aa: CASSWTAFTDTQYF
cdr3_nt: TGTGCCAGCAGTTGGACAGCTTTCACAGATACGCAGTATTTT

j_call: TRBJ2-1
d_call: TRBD2
v_call: TRBV5-1
clone_size: -
cdr3_aa: CASSYGSGRANEQFF
cdr3_nt: TGCGCCAGCAGCTACGGCAGCGGGAGGGCAAATGAGCAGTTCTTC

j_call: TRBJ1-2
d_call: -
v_call: TRBV28
clone_size: -
cdr3_aa: CASSGAKLGRYYGYTF
cdr3_nt: TGTGCCAGCAGTGGCGCTAAGTTGGGACGGTACTATGGCTACACCTTC

j_call: TRBJ1-5
d_call: -
v_call: TRBV18
clone_size: many
cdr3_aa: CASSPREGSVAQHF
cdr3_nt: TGTGCCAGCTCACCAAGGGAGGGGAGTGTGGCCCAGCATTTT

j_call: TRBJ2-4
d_call: -
v_call: TRBV19
clone_size: -
cdr3_aa: CASSITQTGQNIQYF
cdr3_nt: TGTGCCAGTAGTATTACCCAGACAGGACAAAACATTCAGTACTTC

j_call: TRBJ2-7
d_call: -
v_call: TRBV2
clone_size: -
cdr3_aa: CASSERQGSEQYF
cdr3_nt: TGTGCCAGCAGTGAACGGCAGGGCAGCGAGCAGTACTTC

j_call: TRBJ2-7
d_call: -
v_call: TRBV28
clone_size: -
cdr3_aa: CASSFSRRLLYEQYF
cdr3_nt: TGTGCCAGCAGTTTTTCGAGGAGACTACTCTACGAGCAGTACTTC

j_call: TRBJ2-1
d_call: -
v_call: TRBV7-3
clone_size: -
cdr3_aa: CASSAGGNGYNEQFF
cdr3_nt: TGTGCCAGCAGCGCCGGGGGAAACGGCTACAATGAGCAGTTCTTC

j_call: TRBJ2-7
d_call: TRBD2
v_call: TRBV6-5
clone_size: once
cdr3_aa: CASSYVAGGYEQYF
cdr3_nt: TGTGCCAGCAGTTACGTAGCGGGAGGATACGAGCAGTACTTC

j_call: TRBJ1-2
d_call: -
v_call: TRBV15
clone_size: -
cdr3_aa: CATSRGDGYTF
cdr3_nt: TGTGCCACCAGCAGAGGGGATGGCTACACCTTC

j_call: TRBJ2-6
d_call: -
v_call: TRBV18
clone_size: -
cdr3_aa: CASSSGGASGANVLTF
cdr3_nt: TGTGCCAGCTCAAGTGGCGGCGCCTCTGGGGCCAACGTCCTGACTTTC